This is a list of T cell receptor beta chains from one sample in a study of cytomegalovirus exposure and HLA in healthy donors. TCRdb's copy holds only in-frame clones and misses some; the assay was immunoSEQ multiplex PCR. Among under 200,000 clones, approximately 86% were seen once, and the ten largest hold around 0.3%. The sample was PBMCs. The receptors come from a woman younger than 45 in good health and CMV-seronegative. The CDR3 runs from the conserved cysteine through the conserved F or W. The D gene is left open where the match is weak. Size is omitted from some rows. Given values are once, few, many or a class for expanded clones.

size | D | J | V | DNA | CDR3
NA | NA | TRBJ2-7 | TRBV18 | TGTGCCAGCTCACCACTCGTCAGCTCCTACGAGCAGTACTTC | CASSPLVSSYEQYF
once | NA | TRBJ1-1 | TRBV6-4 | TGTCCTACGGGAGGGTCCGGGATGAACACTGAAGCTTTCTTT | CPTGGSGMNTEAFF
NA | NA | TRBJ1-2 | TRBV6-1 | TGTGCCAGCAGTGCCCACAGGGCTAATGGGAATGGCTACACCTTC | CASSAHRANGNGYTF
NA | NA | TRBJ2-7 | TRBV28 | TGTGCCAGCAGTTTTCAGTCATCAGGGGTGGTGCAGTACTTC | CASSFQSSGVVQYF
NA | NA | TRBJ1-5 | TRBV5-6 | TGTGCCAGCAGCGTGGGTGGCAGGGTAGGACAGCCCCAGCATTTT | CASSVGGRVGQPQHF
NA | TRBD1 | TRBJ2-2 | TRBV4-2 | TGTGCCAGCAGCGGACAGGGGGGGACCGGGGAGCTGTTTTTT | CASSGQGGTGELFF
NA | TRBD2 | TRBJ2-3 | TRBV19 | TGTGCCAGTAGCGGGCGGGAGACAGATACGCAGTATTTT | CASSGRETDTQYF
NA | NA | TRBJ2-1 | TRBV27 | TGTGCCAGCAGTTCGAGCGGACTAAACAATGAGCAGTTCTTC | CASSSSGLNNEQFF
few | TRBD2 | TRBJ2-2 | TRBV11-2 | TGTGCCAGCAGTCCTGGACTAGCGGGAGTCGACACCGGGGAGCTGTTTTTT | CASSPGLAGVDTGELFF
once | TRBD1 | TRBJ2-7 | TRBV6-5 | TGTGCCAGCAGTTACGGGGACAGGGTGAAGCAGTACTTC | CASSYGDRVKQYF
NA | NA | TRBJ2-1 | TRBV7-9 | TGTGCCAGCGGGGGACATTCGTCCTACAATGAGCAGTTCTTC | CASGGHSSYNEQFF
NA | NA | TRBJ1-1 | TRBV5-1 | TGCGCCAGCAGCTTGGGCCAGGGATACGACACTGAAGCTTTCTTT | CASSLGQGYDTEAFF
once | NA | TRBJ1-5 | TRBV7-8 | TGTGCCAGCAGCGCCGGACAGATCAATCAGCCCCAGCATTTT | CASSAGQINQPQHF
NA | NA | TRBJ2-7 | TRBV11-3 | TGTGCCAGCAGCTCGGGGACTTTTAGCGAGCAGTACTTC | CASSSGTFSEQYF
few | NA | TRBJ2-7 | TRBV6-1 | TGTGCCAGCAGTGCTCGGCGGAAAAGCTCCTACGAGCAGTACTTC | CASSARRKSSYEQYF
NA | NA | TRBJ2-1 | TRBV10-3 | TGTGCCACAACAGACGTTTACAATGAGCAGTTCTTC | CATTDVYNEQFF
NA | NA | TRBJ2-7 | TRBV2 | TGTGCCAGCAGCCTATGGACAGCGGCGTACGAGCAGTACTTC | CASSLWTAAYEQYF
few | NA | TRBJ1-2 | TRBV28 | TGTGCCAGCAGTTTATTCCGGGGTCCCTATGGCTACACCTTC | CASSLFRGPYGYTF
NA | TRBD2 | TRBJ2-1 | TRBV9 | TGTGCCAGCAGCGCGACTAGCGTAAGCTCCTACAATGAGCAGTTCTTC | CASSATSVSSYNEQFF
NA | NA | TRBJ2-3 | TRBV5-4 | TGTGCCAGCAGCTTGGGACAGCCAGATGATACGCAGTATTTT | CASSLGQPDDTQYF
once | TRBD1 | TRBJ1-2 | TRBV19 | TGTGCCAGTTGGGATCGACAGGGTGGTAGCTATGGCTACACCTTC | CASWDRQGGSYGYTF
NA | TRBD1 | TRBJ2-6 | TRBV9 | TGTGCCAGCAGCGTATCTACAGGGGGCGCTTCTGGGGCCAACGTCCTGACTTTC | CASSVSTGGASGANVLTF
NA | NA | TRBJ2-3 | TRBV6-5 | TGTGCCAGCCGGGAATTTAGCGGCCCCGGAAAAGCGCAGTATTTT | CASREFSGPGKAQYF
NA | TRBD2 | TRBJ2-5 | TRBV19 | TGTGCCAGTAGTACCAGCGGGAGGGCCACGGGAGAGACCCAGTACTTC | CASSTSGRATGETQYF
NA | TRBD2 | TRBJ2-7 | TRBV28 | TGTGCCAGCACGGCGGGAGCAGGCGAGCAGTACTTC | CASTAGAGEQYF
once | NA | TRBJ2-7 | TRBV28 | TGTGCCAGCAGAACTAGCTTCGAGCAGTACTTC | CASRTSFEQYF
few | NA | TRBJ1-1 | TRBV18 | TGTGCCAGCTCTCCACTCGGGCGGGGGAAAAGGGCTTTCTTT | CASSPLGRGKRAFF
NA | TRBD1 | TRBJ1-1 | TRBV28 | TGTGCCAGCAGAATTACCGGGACAGTCACTGAAGCTTTCTTT | CASRITGTVTEAFF
NA | NA | TRBJ2-3 | TRBV18 | TGTGCCAGCTCACCACCGTTAGCCCAACAGGGCTCGCAGTATTTT | CASSPPLAQQGSQYF
NA | TRBD1 | TRBJ2-3 | TRBV29-1 | TGCAGCGTCCTGGACAGGGTAATCACAGATACGCAGTATTTT | CSVLDRVITDTQYF
NA | NA | TRBJ1-1 | TRBV19 | TGTGCCAGTAGTATCCACGTAGGAGCTGAAGCTTTCTTT | CASSIHVGAEAFF
NA | TRBD1 | TRBJ1-3 | TRBV6-1 | TGTGCCAGCAAGGCGACAGGGGCCTCTGGAAACACCATATATTTT | CASKATGASGNTIYF
NA | NA | TRBJ2-6 | TRBV19 | TGTGCCAGTAGTATAGCGTACAGGTTCTCTGGGGCCAACGTCCTGACTTTC | CASSIAYRFSGANVLTF
NA | TRBD2 | TRBJ2-2 | TRBV18 | TGTGCCAGCTCACCCGGACTAGCCGCTCAAGGTGGCGGGGAGCTGTTTTTT | CASSPGLAAQGGGELFF
NA | NA | TRBJ1-6 | TRBV28 | TGTGCCAGCAGTTTGAGTGGGCTGAATTCACCCCTCCACTTT | CASSLSGLNSPLHF
once | TRBD2 | TRBJ2-1 | TRBV6-1 | TGTGCCAGCAGGACGGGACTAGCGGGAGGTGGTGAGCAGTTCTTC | CASRTGLAGGGEQFF
NA | TRBD1 | TRBJ1-4 | TRBV28 | TGTGCCAGCAGTTCCTTGGGACAGTTTAATGAAAAACTGTTTTTT | CASSSLGQFNEKLFF
NA | NA | TRBJ2-1 | TRBV5-4 | TGTGCCAGCAGCTTGTCCAGGAATGACTACAATGAGCAGTTCTTC | CASSLSRNDYNEQFF
NA | NA | TRBJ1-5 | TRBV28 | TGTGCCAGCAGTTTAGAGGGGCCCCAGCATTTT | CASSLEGPQHF
NA | NA | TRBJ1-2 | TRBV19 | TGTGCCAGTAGTATCCGACAGTTCTATGGCTACACCTTC | CASSIRQFYGYTF
NA | TRBD2 | TRBJ2-1 | TRBV28 | TGTGCCAGCAGTGCTCTAGCGGGGGATGTCAATGAGCAGTTCTTC | CASSALAGDVNEQFF
NA | NA | TRBJ2-1 | TRBV7-9 | TGTGCCAGCCCGTCTGTCTCAGGGAGGGGGGATGAGCAGTTCTTC | CASPSVSGRGDEQFF